Below, 28 T cell receptor beta chains from the same sample are listed, as sequenced in a study of cytomegalovirus exposure and HLA in healthy donors (dated 2017 in TCRdb). Libraries were prepared through the immunoSEQ multiplex PCR assay. TCRdb took over this immuneACCESS table, retaining in-frame rearrangements with V and J assigned. Such tables are incomplete; in checked studies, under half of the missing clones stem from an unresolved V gene, and the remainder is unexplained. The sample includes 150,000 to 200,000 clones, with 90% to 97% observed a single time. Approximately 0.82% of the sample comes from the top ten. The sample was PBMCs. The receptors were gathered from a woman in her late teens or twenties in good health and CMV-seronegative.

This clone was picked up one time. This chain uses TRBV4-1 with TRBJ1-6; D gene uncertain. Trimming took 0 bases from V and 9 from J, leaving 12 bases between them. CDR1 is MGHRA, CDR2 YSYEKL, per germline. This CDR3 comprises 15 residues. For the CDR3, the DNA is TGCGCCAGCAGCCAAGAAGGTCAGGTCGTTTCACCCCTCCACTTT. Translated: CASSQEGQVVSPLHF.

The chain employs TRBV7-9 and TRBJ2-5, with D maybe TRBD2 (6 bases). There are 13 residues in the CDR3. From germline, CDR1 is SEHNR and CDR2 FQNEAQ (reference sequence). V dropped 0 bases and J dropped 8 bases, with 10 bases sitting between them. CDR3 sequence (DNA): TGTGCCAGCAGCTTAGCGGTACTAGCAACCCAGTACTTC. As protein: CASSLAVLATQYF.

As DNA, the CDR3 is TGCGCCAGCAGCCAAGCGGGGAATGAGCAGTTCTTC. Translated, it gives CASSQAGNEQFF. The chain uses TRBV4-3 and TRBJ2-1, with D possibly TRBD2 on 5 matching bases. The CDR3 has 12 amino acids. The V gene lost 1 base and the J gene lost 7 bases, with 5 bases spanning the gap. Germline CDR1 LGHNA, CDR2 YSLEER.

Here the CDR3 reads CASSYSVGIGEQYF. The CDR3 coding sequence is TGTGCCAGCAGTTACTCGGTCGGGATAGGGGAGCAGTACTTC. The rearrangement joins TRBV6-5 to TRBJ2-7; D might be TRBD2 (5 bases). V dropped 0 bases and J dropped 7 bases, with 13 bases sitting between them. The CDR3 covers 14 residues. Germline V CDR1 and CDR2: MNHEY, SVGAGI.

V usage is TRBV2 and J usage is TRBJ2-1; maybe TRBD2 (6 bases). Germline assignment: CDR1 SNHLY and CDR2 FYNNEI. There are 15 residues in the CDR3. With 5 bases removed from V and 0 bases from J, the gap between germline ends came to 11 bases. CDR3 protein: CASSPDGSSYNEQFF. Written as DNA, the CDR3 is TGTGCCAGCAGTCCGGACGGGAGCTCCTACAATGAGCAGTTCTTC.

This chain links TRBV7-9 with TRBJ1-1; 8 bases align to TRBD1. V was clipped by 5 bases and J by 6 bases; unmatched bases: 2. The CDR3 extends over 12 amino acids. The germline V gene has CDR1 SEHNR and CDR2 FQNEAQ (reference sequence). CDR3 bases: TGTGCCAGCAGCCGGACAGGGCCTGAAGCTTTCTTT. It specifies CASSRTGPEAFF.

CDR3 coding DNA: TGTGCCAGCAGTGAAGCGCTTCGGGGGGCTTTTCAAGAGACCCAGTACTTC. This translates into CASSEALRGAFQETQYF. J is TRBJ2-5 and V is TRBV6-1; D is possibly TRBD2 (7 bases). CDR3 size: 17 residues. Per germline, CDR1 MNHNS and CDR2 SASEGT. Trimming removed 0 bases at V and 2 bases at J, with 16 bases between.

CDR3 DNA: TGTGCCATCAGCAAGGACAGTCTAAACACTGAAGCTTTCTTT. Translation: CAISKDSLNTEAFF. The chain links TRBV10-3 to TRBJ1-1, with D possibly being TRBD1 (6 bases). Deletions cut 6 bases from V and 2 bases from J, with 13 bases between. The germline V gene encodes CDR1 ENHRY and CDR2 SYGVKD. The CDR3 consists of 14 residues.

J is TRBJ1-1 and V is TRBV10-3; a weak D match, TRBD1 (5 bases). The CDR3 is 15 residues long. The germline gives CDR1 ENHRY, CDR2 SYGVKD. V dropped 5 bases and J dropped 4 bases, with 17 bases sitting between them. For the CDR3, the DNA is TGTGCCATCAGTCCAAATCAACAGGCACGCACTGAAGCTTTCTTT. Protein: CAISPNQQARTEAFF.

The V call is TRBV4-1, the J call TRBJ1-1, with D maybe TRBD1 (6 bases). The CDR3 has 14 amino acids. Between the trimmed V and J ends, which lost 3 bases and 0 bases, there was a span of 8 bases. Germline values: CDR1 MGHRA, CDR2 YSYEKL. The CDR3 here is CASSQQGMNTEAFF. The CDR3 nucleotides are TGCGCCAGCAGCCAGCAGGGGATGAACACTGAAGCTTTCTTT.

This rearrangement joins TRBV27 to TRBJ1-2; D possibly corresponds to TRBD1 (5 bases). V was shortened by 2 bases and J by 0 bases, with 13 bases between the two germline ends. The germline CDR1 and CDR2 sequences are MNHEY and SMNVEV (reference sequence). The CDR3 contains 16 residues. The CDR3 DNA is TGTGCCAGCAGTTTAGAACCCAGGGCTCCTAACTATGGCTACACCTTC. Its translation: CASSLEPRAPNYGYTF.

This clone was counted a single time. The chain links TRBV2 to TRBJ2-1, with 13 bases identical to TRBD2. The CDR3 is 14 residues long. Per the germline V gene, CDR1 is SNHLY and CDR2 is FYNNEI. The V segment lost 10 bases and the J segment 7 bases; nucleotides outside the gene matches: 7. The CDR3 coding sequence is TGTGCCACCTCAGGGGGACTAGCGGGGAATGAGCAGTTCTTC. It translates to CATSGGLAGNEQFF.

The chain employs TRBV4-1 and TRBJ1-1, with 11 bases identical to TRBD1. This CDR3 contains 16 residues. CDR1 is MGHRA and CDR2 is YSYEKL in the germline V gene. Unmatched junction bases numbered 7, after V lost 2 bases and J lost 5 bases. The CDR3 protein is CASSQKWTGGRTEAFF. The CDR3, as DNA: TGCGCCAGCAGCCAAAAATGGACAGGGGGCAGGACTGAAGCTTTCTTT.

The gene calls are TRBV4-3 and TRBJ2-7, with 11 bases aligning to TRBD1. CDR1 and CDR2 from the germline V gene are LGHNA and YSLEER. The CDR3 consists of 15 residues. J lost 6 bases, V lost 0 bases, and 4 bases had no gene match. The CDR3 is CASSQEDRGRGEQYF. The CDR3 bases are TGCGCCAGCAGCCAAGAGGACAGGGGGCGCGGCGAGCAGTACTTC.

The chain links TRBV23-1 to TRBJ1-1, with D unclear. TRBV23-1 is an ORF, with its function uncertain. The CDR3 is 21 residues long. V lost 0 bases to trimming and J lost 1 base, with 27 bases between them. CDR3 protein: CASSQSGRVSRPELTNTEAFF. For the CDR3, the DNA is TGCGCCAGCAGTCAATCTGGGAGGGTTTCACGGCCGGAACTAACGAACACTGAAGCTTTCTTT.

The rearrangement links TRBV7-9 to TRBJ1-2, with D maybe TRBD1 (6 bases). Germline loops: CDR1 SEHNR, CDR2 FQNEAQ (reference sequence). The CDR3 loop spans 15 amino acids. The germline V and J ends were trimmed by 5 bases and 2 bases, with 15 bases remaining between them. This CDR3 reads CASSKPAGDNYGYTF. The CDR3 nucleotides are TGTGCCAGCAGCAAACCGGCAGGGGACAACTATGGCTACACCTTC.

This sequence joins TRBV7-2 and TRBJ1-1; 7 bases map to TRBD1. This CDR3 is built from 15 residues. Losses at the gene ends were 9 bases for V and 2 bases for J; bases not matched to a gene: 12. CDR1 and CDR2 from the germline V gene are SGHTA and FQGNSA. This chain's CDR3 is CASSRTTGPNTEAFF. The CDR3 DNA sequence: TGTGCCAGTTCGAGGACGACAGGGCCAAACACTGAAGCTTTCTTT.

V gene TRBV30 combines with J gene TRBJ2-1; D might be TRBD2 (5 bases). This CDR3 has 12 amino acids. Per the germline V gene, CDR1 is GTSNPN and CDR2 is SVGIG (reference sequence). V lost 8 bases and J lost 4, with 12 bases in between. The CDR3 spells CAASRGYNEQFF. The CDR3 DNA sequence: TGTGCCGCCAGTCGGGGTTACAATGAGCAGTTCTTC.

J is TRBJ1-4 and V is TRBV7-9; 7 bases match TRBD1. Germline CDR1 reads SEHNR; CDR2 reads FQNEAQ (reference sequence). The CDR3 totals 16 residues. V dropped 4 bases and J dropped 1; count of bases not matched to a gene: 6. The CDR3 DNA follows: TGTGCCAGCAGCTGGGGACAGTTTCGAACTAATGAAAAACTGTTTTTT. This codes for CASSWGQFRTNEKLFF.

The CDR3 region is CSVEGLDRGRRGDSEAFF. CDR3 nucleotides: TGCAGCGTCGAGGGGTTAGACAGGGGGCGTAGGGGGGACTCTGAAGCTTTCTTT. V and J are TRBV29-1 and TRBJ1-1, with 10 bases fitting TRBD1. The CDR3 has 18 amino acids. Germline V CDR1 and CDR2: SQVTM, ANQGSEA. Trimming at V came to 6 bases and at J to 6 bases, leaving 22 bases not matched to a gene.

V is TRBV7-2 and J is TRBJ1-4; D unclear. Trimming removed 1 base at V and 0 bases at J, with 6 bases between. The CDR3 has 15 amino acids. Germline V gene lookup returns CDR1 SGHTA and CDR2 FQGNSA. The CDR3 coding sequence is TGTGCCAGCAGCTTAGTTCGTGCAACTAATGAAAAACTGTTTTTT. Translated: CASSLVRATNEKLFF.

V gene TRBV9 combines with J gene TRBJ1-4; D possibly corresponds to TRBD1 (5 bases). Germline assignment: CDR1 SGDLS and CDR2 YYNGEE. V lost 2 bases, J lost 4 bases, and 21 bases lay in between. This CDR3 is built from 18 residues. The CDR3 loop reads CASSVGGFGVSRNEKLFF. CDR3 bases: TGTGCCAGCAGCGTGGGGGGTTTTGGAGTATCTCGTAATGAAAAACTGTTTTTT.

As concerns this clone: One junction end disagrees with the germline gene, perhaps due to a read error. V is TRBV11-3 and J is TRBJ2-1; a weak D match, TRBD2 (6 bases). The V gene's germline CDR1 is SGHNT and CDR2 YENEEA. The CDR3 is 17 amino acids. CDR3 sequence reads: CASSYPPGAGLFNDQFF. CDR3 in DNA: TGTGCCAGCAGCTACCCCCCGGGCGCGGGGCTTTTCAATGATCAGTTCTTC. Filled out from reference TRBV11-3 and TRBJ2-1, the complete variable domain reads EAGVVQSPRYKIIEKKQPVAFWCNPISGHNTLYWYLQNLGQGPELLIRYENEEAVDDSQLPKDRFSAERLKGVDSTLKIQPAELGDSAVYLCASSYPPGAGLFNDQFFGPGTRLTVL.

The chain links TRBV5-8 to TRBJ2-7; D unresolved. The germline V gene encodes CDR1 SGHTS and CDR2 YDEGEE. V lost 0 bases and J 2 bases, leaving 3 bases between the germline ends. The CDR3 runs to 12 residues. CDR3 DNA: TGTGCCAGCAGCTTGGACACCTACGAGCAGTACTTC. Translating it yields CASSLDTYEQYF. The full variable domain, its missing parts supplied by reference TRBV5-8 and TRBJ2-7, is EAGVTQSPTHLIKTRGQQATLRCSPISGHTSVYWYQQALGLGLQFLLWYDEGEERNRGNFPPRFSGRQFPNYSSELNVNALELEDSALYLCASSLDTYEQYFGPGTRLTVT.

CDR3 region: CASSSPVSGERSYNEQFF. CDR3 nucleotide sequence: TGTGCCAGCAGCTCGCCGGTTAGCGGGGAACGCTCCTACAATGAGCAGTTCTTC. The rearrangement links TRBV7-3 to TRBJ2-1; 8 bases are shared with TRBD2. This CDR3 region has 18 residues. The J segment lost 0 bases and the V segment lost 4 bases, leaving 11 bases of the junction unmatched. Germline V gene lookup returns CDR1 SGHTA and CDR2 FQGTGA. Filled out from reference TRBV7-3 and TRBJ2-1, the complete variable domain reads GAGVSQTPSNKVTEKGKYVELRCDPISGHTALYWYRQSLGQGPEFLIYFQGTGAADDSGLPNDRFFAVRPEGSVSTLKIQRTERGDSAVYLCASSSPVSGERSYNEQFFGPGTRLTVL.

The rearrangement links TRBV5-3 to TRBJ2-5; 11 nucleotides line up with TRBD2. TRBV5-3 is noted as an ORF with a role that remains uncertain. This CDR3 is built from 16 residues. V trimming: 0 bases; J trimming: 2 bases; junction bases outside the gene matches: 3. The CDR3 sequence is CARSLALAGGQETQYF. The CDR3 DNA sequence: TGTGCCAGAAGCTTGGCCTTAGCGGGGGGGCAAGAGACCCAGTACTTC.

The chain joins TRBV11-3 to TRBJ2-1; maybe TRBD2 (5 bases). Trimming stripped 3 bases from V and 4 bases from J, with 13 bases between. Germline lookup yields CDR1 SGHNT and CDR2 YENEEA. This CDR3 spans 15 amino acids. This CDR3 is CASSLGGRLYNEQFF. The CDR3 nucleotides read TGTGCCAGCAGCTTGGGCGGGCGACTTTACAATGAGCAGTTCTTC.

The rearrangement joins TRBV13 to TRBJ2-7; D uncertain. This CDR3 is built from 14 residues. V was pared by 4 bases and J by 2 bases, with 12 bases between. CDR1 and CDR2 (germline): PRHDT, FYEKMQ (reference sequence). This CDR3 is CASSYRSSAYEQYF. For the CDR3, the DNA is TGTGCCAGCAGCTATCGCAGTTCCGCCTACGAGCAGTACTTC.